Below are 30 T cell receptor beta chains sequenced from a single sample in a study of T cell responses to AZD1222 COVID-19 vaccine. Data came from immunoSEQ multiplex PCR; TCRdb stores just in-frame clones and leaves some out. Found here are around 150,000 clones, more than 75% of them singletons; the top ten hold approximately 4.3%. The sample in question was peripheral blood, obtained 28 days after the second AZD1222 dose. The source of these receptors is an adult who received the AZD1222 COVID-19 vaccine.

The gene calls are TRBV7-2 and TRBJ2-7; D is possibly TRBD1 (5 bases). Germline V gene data show CDR1 as SGHTA and CDR2 as FQGNSA. V was cut by 3 bases and J by 5 bases, with 8 bases left in between. The CDR3 length is 12 residues. The CDR3 protein is CASSLMTDEQYF. DNA for the CDR3: TGTGCCAGCAGCTTGATGACAGACGAGCAGTACTTC. Drawing the rest from reference TRBV7-2 and TRBJ2-7, the complete variable domain is GAGVSQSPSNKVTEKGKDVELRCDPISGHTALYWYRQSLGQGLEFLIYFQGNSAPDKSGLPSDRFSAERTGGSVSTLTIQRTQQEDSAVYLCASSLMTDEQYFGPGTRLTVT.

This sequence joins TRBV12-3 or TRBV12-4 and TRBJ2-1; D unclear. CDR3 length: 12 amino acids. Trimming shortened V by 8 bases and J by 8 bases, and 13 bases separated the two germline ends. The CDR3 protein is CASGQERHEQFF. CDR3 nucleotides: TGTGCCAGCGGCCAGGAAAGGCATGAGCAGTTCTTC.

The chain employs TRBV9 and TRBJ2-1; 9 bases map to TRBD2. Germline-derived CDR1 and CDR2 are SGDLS and YYNGEE. This CDR3 has 15 amino acids. V lost 3 bases and J lost 5; bases outside the gene matches: 6. CDR3 sequence reads: CASSAGGGAHNEQFF. The CDR3 DNA reads TGTGCCAGCAGCGCCGGCGGGGGGGCCCACAATGAGCAGTTCTTC. The full variable domain, in which reference TRBV9 and TRBJ2-1 provide the parts outside the CDR3, is DSGVTQTPKHLITATGQRVTLRCSPRSGDLSVYWYQQSLDQGLQFLIQYYNGEERAKGNILERFSAQQFPDLHSELNLSSLELGDSALYFCASSAGGGAHNEQFFGPGTRLTVL.

The V and J genes are TRBV19 and TRBJ2-1, with 10 bases lining up with TRBD2. This CDR3 contains 15 residues. The V gene end was trimmed by 3 bases and the J gene end by 6 bases; junction bases not matched to a gene: 5. Germline CDR1 reads LNHDA; CDR2 reads SQIVND (reference sequence). The CDR3 is CASSMSSGGPNEQFF. The CDR3, as DNA: TGTGCCAGTAGTATGAGTAGCGGGGGGCCCAATGAGCAGTTCTTC.

The chain has TRBV6-6 and TRBJ2-3; 8 positions match TRBD2. J lost 4 bases, V lost 6 bases, and 9 bases had no gene match. The CDR3 has 15 amino acids. Looked up from germline, CDR1 is MNHNY and CDR2 is SVGAGI (reference sequence). The CDR3 nucleotides are TGTGCCAGCAGCCCCCGGGGGGGCGTGGCAGATACGCAGTATTTT. This encodes CASSPRGGVADTQYF.

CDR3 DNA: TGCGCCAGCAGCCAACAACCCATCCGACATACCTACGAGCAGTACTTC. Its protein product is CASSQQPIRHTYEQYF. This rearrangement joins TRBV4-1 to TRBJ2-7; no clear D. V lost 2 bases, J lost 2 bases, and 16 bases lay in between. CDR3 length: 16 residues. Germline V gene lookup returns CDR1 MGHRA and CDR2 YSYEKL.

This sequence joins TRBV5-5 and TRBJ1-1; D is possibly TRBD1 (5 bases). Germline V CDR1 and CDR2: SGHKS, YYEKEE (reference sequence). The V and J ends lost 7 bases and 6 bases respectively, with 19 bases between them. This CDR3 comprises 14 residues. The CDR3 spells CASSRDYGRPEAFF. CDR3 bases: TGTGCCAGCTCCCGGGACTACGGAAGGCCTGAAGCTTTCTTT.

The V gene is TRBV2, the J gene TRBJ2-2; no definite D call. V lost 8 bases and J 0 bases, leaving 7 bases between the germline ends. Germline CDR1 SNHLY, CDR2 FYNNEI. The CDR3 loop spans 13 amino acids. Here the CDR3 reads CASSLSNTGELFF. The CDR3 coding sequence is TGTGCCAGCTCTTTATCGAACACCGGGGAGCTGTTTTTT.

The chain links TRBV29-1 to TRBJ1-2, with 9 bases fitting TRBD1. The CDR3 runs 14 residues. With V trimmed by 4 bases and J by 4 bases, 7 bases remained unmatched. Germline CDR1 is SQVTM and CDR2 is ANQGSEA. CDR3 sequence reads: CSVGGRDRAYGYTF. The CDR3 bases are TGCAGCGTTGGGGGACGGGACAGGGCCTATGGCTACACCTTC. Full variable domain (outside the CDR3, taken from reference TRBV29-1 and TRBJ1-2): SAVISQKPSRDICQRGTSLTIQCQVDSQVTMMFWYRQQPGQSLTLIATANQGSEATYESGFVIDKFPISRPNLTFSTLTVSNMSPEDSSIYLCSVGGRDRAYGYTFGSGTRLTVV.

The V gene is TRBV7-3, the J gene TRBJ1-6; 9 nucleotides agree with TRBD1. Germline assignment: CDR1 SGHTA and CDR2 FQGTGA. This CDR3 spans 14 amino acids. V shed 5 bases and J 6 bases; nucleotides not matched to a gene: 2. The CDR3 sequence: CASSLQGANSPLHF. The CDR3 region has the DNA TGTGCCAGCAGCCTACAGGGGGCTAATTCACCCCTCCACTTT.

This clone was counted a single time. This chain links TRBV30 with TRBJ2-5, with TRBD2 matching over 10 bases. Trimming removed 6 bases from V and 7 bases from J; junction bases left unmatched: 17. The germline CDR1 and CDR2 sequences are GTSNPN and SVGIG (reference sequence). The CDR3 covers 16 residues. The CDR3 nucleotides are TGTGCCTGCCGATCCGGGAAGCGGGGGGGCTCTCGGACCCAGTACTTC. This translates into CACRSGKRGGSRTQYF.

The rearrangement links TRBV7-9 to TRBJ1-4, with D possibly being TRBD1 (6 bases). V gave up 1 base and J gave up 12 bases, with 15 bases separating them. CDR1 and CDR2 (germline): SEHNR, FQNEAQ (reference sequence). This CDR3 has 14 residues. This CDR3 reads CASSLEGQGGELFF. DNA of the CDR3: TGTGCCAGCAGCTTAGAGGGACAAGGGGGGGAACTGTTTTTT. Based on the CDR3 plus reference TRBV7-9 and TRBJ1-4, the full variable domain is DTGVSQNPRHKITKRGQNVTFRCDPISEHNRLYWYRQTLGQGPEFLTYFQNEAQLEKSRLLSDRFSAERPKGSFSTLEIQRTEQGDSAMYLCASSLEGQGGELFFGSGTQLSVL.

The V gene is TRBV9, the J gene TRBJ1-5; no reliable D call. CDR3 length: 13 amino acids. Deletions cut 3 bases from V and 4 bases from J, with 8 bases between. Germline V lookup: CDR1 SGDLS, CDR2 YYNGEE. CDR3: CASSAGSNQPQHF. Here the CDR3 DNA reads TGTGCCAGCAGCGCGGGTTCAAATCAGCCCCAGCATTTT.

The CDR3 sequence is CASSPRGGELFF. CDR3 coding DNA: TGTGCCAGCAGCCCCCGGGGCGGGGAGCTGTTTTTT. The chain couples TRBV7-2 to TRBJ2-2, with a possible D match to TRBD2 (5 bases). The CDR3 runs to 12 residues. Trimming took 5 bases from V and 7 from J, leaving 8 bases between them. CDR1 is SGHTA and CDR2 is FQGNSA in the germline V gene.

The chain is built from TRBV4-1 and TRBJ2-7; no reliable D call. CDR1 MGHRA and CDR2 YSYEKL come from the germline V gene. Trimming left V 0 bases short and J 5 bases short, with 17 bases between. The CDR3 spans 16 residues. CDR3: CASSQEGPSSSDEQYF. The DNA for the CDR3 is TGCGCCAGCAGCCAAGAGGGCCCTTCTTCTAGTGACGAGCAGTACTTC.

V usage is TRBV7-9 and J usage is TRBJ1-2, with 7 positions matching TRBD1. CDR3 length: 15 amino acids. Germline CDR1 SEHNR, CDR2 FQNEAQ (reference sequence). After removal of 2 bases from V and 4 bases from J, the junction contained 7 bases not matched to a gene. CDR3 nucleotide sequence: TGTGCCAGCAGCTTACTAGACAGGGCGGGCTATGGCTACACCTTC. It codes for CASSLLDRAGYGYTF.

This chain joins TRBV27 and TRBJ1-5; maybe TRBD1 (6 bases). Per germline, CDR1 MNHEY and CDR2 SMNVEV (reference sequence). The CDR3 length is 15 residues. Trimming removed 4 bases at V and 3 bases at J, with 13 bases between. Here the CDR3 reads CASSSWTAPNQPQHF. The CDR3, as DNA: TGTGCCAGCAGTTCATGGACAGCTCCCAATCAGCCCCAGCATTTT.

The chain is built from TRBV7-6 and TRBJ2-1; TRBD1 aligns across 12 bases. With 5 bases clipped from V and 6 bases from J, the junction kept 5 bases outside the gene matches. Germline V lookup: CDR1 SGHVS, CDR2 FNYEAQ. This CDR3 has 15 residues. For the CDR3, the DNA is TGTGCCAGCAGCACCGGGACAGGGGGCTTCAATGAGCAGTTCTTC. Its translation is CASSTGTGGFNEQFF.

The CDR3 DNA reads TGTGCCAGCAGCTCAGCCAGCTCCCTCGGCTACACCTTC. Amino acid sequence: CASSSASSLGYTF. The chain carries TRBV7-9 and TRBJ1-2, with D hard to call. This CDR3 spans 13 amino acids. CDR1 is SEHNR and CDR2 is FQNEAQ in the germline V gene (reference sequence). Between the trimmed V and J ends, which lost 4 bases and 8 bases, there was a span of 14 bases.

J is TRBJ2-7 and V is TRBV6-1; D is unresolved. CDR3 size: 13 residues. The V gene lost 1 base and the J gene lost 4 bases, with 8 bases spanning the gap. Germline V gene sequence: CDR1 MNHNS, CDR2 SASEGT. The CDR3 loop is CASSEVASYEQYF. CDR3 in DNA: TGTGCCAGCAGTGAAGTGGCTTCTTACGAGCAGTACTTC.

The chain links TRBV6-5 to TRBJ2-2, with D maybe TRBD1 (6 bases). There are 13 residues in the CDR3. Looked up from germline, CDR1 is MNHEY and CDR2 is SVGAGI. Between the trimmed V and J ends, which lost 2 bases and 8 bases, there was a span of 9 bases. CDR3 residues: CASSYTQGGELFF. The DNA of the CDR3 is TGTGCCAGCAGTTACACCCAGGGGGGGGAGCTGTTTTTT.

The genes are TRBV7-2 and TRBJ1-1; D not certain. The CDR3 contains 13 residues. V dropped 5 bases and J dropped 7 bases, with 14 bases sitting between them. The germline V gene encodes CDR1 SGHTA and CDR2 FQGNSA. The chain's CDR3 is CASSHSAGLEAFF. CDR3 DNA sequence: TGTGCCAGCAGCCATTCGGCAGGACTTGAAGCTTTCTTT.

The chain is built from TRBV7-8 and TRBJ1-2, with a tentative D call TRBD1 (5 bases). The CDR3 is made up of 14 amino acids. V lost 5 bases to trimming and J lost 2 bases, with 12 bases between them. The V gene's germline CDR1 is SGHVS and CDR2 FQNEAQ. This CDR3 is CASSLRDVNYGYTF. The CDR3 DNA sequence: TGTGCCAGCAGCCTCCGGGACGTGAACTATGGCTACACCTTC.

V usage is TRBV5-6 and J usage is TRBJ1-6, with D maybe TRBD1 (5 bases). The CDR3 extends over 17 amino acids. The V gene's germline CDR1 is SGHDT and CDR2 YYEEEE. Deletions cut 4 bases from V and 4 bases from J, with 18 bases between. CDR3 loop: CASSPGEAWGYNSPLHF. CDR3 DNA: TGTGCCAGCAGCCCCGGGGAGGCTTGGGGGTATAATTCACCCCTCCACTTT.

The chain employs TRBV5-1 and TRBJ1-1, with 8 bases fitting TRBD1. Germline CDR1 is SGHRS and CDR2 is YFSETQ. CDR3 size: 15 residues. The V gene end was trimmed by 3 bases and the J gene end by 1 base; junction bases not matched to a gene: 5. The CDR3 DNA sequence: TGCGCCAGCAGCTCGAAGCAGGGGGCGAACACTGAAGCTTTCTTT. Translating gives CASSSKQGANTEAFF.

This clone was found once. The CDR3 nucleotides read TGTGCCAGCAGCCCGACAGCAATCTATGGCTACACCTTC. It yields the protein CASSPTAIYGYTF. The chain couples TRBV5-5 to TRBJ1-2; possibly TRBD1 for D (5 bases). The V gene lost 4 bases and the J gene lost 4 bases, with 11 bases spanning the gap. Germline assignment: CDR1 SGHKS and CDR2 YYEKEE (reference sequence). The CDR3 covers 13 residues.

For this clone: This specimen includes other DNA sequences encoding the same CDR3. This rearrangement joins TRBV11-2 to TRBJ1-4, with TRBD1 identical over 7 bases. Germline V gene lookup returns CDR1 SGHAT and CDR2 FQNNGV. With V trimmed by 5 bases and J by 7 bases, 4 bases remained unmatched. This CDR3 spans 13 amino acids. CDR3 nucleotide sequence: TGTGCCAGCAGCCCACAGGGGACTGAAAAACTGTTTTTT. This sequence encodes CASSPQGTEKLFF.

The CDR3 spells CASSPEAGANYGYTF. The CDR3, as DNA: TGTGCCAGCTCACCAGAAGCAGGGGCAAACTATGGCTACACCTTC. The gene calls are TRBV18 and TRBJ1-2, with TRBD1 as a possible D gene (6 bases). The CDR3 length is 15 residues. Germline V gene sequence: CDR1 KGHSH, CDR2 LQKENI. V lost 2 bases and J lost 2, with 12 bases in between.

This clone was counted between two and nine times. V gene TRBV6-5 combines with J gene TRBJ2-7; 8 bases agree with TRBD2. From germline, CDR1 is MNHEY and CDR2 SVGAGI. The CDR3 has 15 amino acids. Trimming removed 5 bases from V and 2 bases from J; junction bases left unmatched: 8. The DNA for the CDR3 is TGTGCCAGCAGTACGGGGGGGGCGGTAGCCTACGAGCAGTACTTC. Protein sequence: CASSTGGAVAYEQYF.

This clone was found many times. In DNA form, the CDR3 reads TGTGCCAGCAGCGTAGCCGGCATGGCCGCCTACTACGAGCAGTACTTC. It translates to CASSVAGMAAYYEQYF. V is TRBV9 and J is TRBJ2-7; D is ambiguous. The CDR3 loop spans 16 amino acids. Trimming shortened V by 0 bases and J by 3 bases, and 16 bases separated the two germline ends. The germline V gene encodes CDR1 SGDLS and CDR2 YYNGEE.